These 25 T cell receptor beta chains were all obtained from the same sample, sequenced in a study of blood T cell repertoires in COVID-19. TCRdb's copy holds only in-frame clones and misses some; the assay was immunoSEQ multiplex PCR. The sample lists tens of thousands of clones, 88% occurring once. The sample taken for sequencing was peripheral blood. Receptor source: a human donor in a cohort sampled during active COVID-19.

The chain has TRBV11-2 and TRBJ2-1; 8 bases match TRBD2. This CDR3 is built from 15 residues. The germline V gene encodes CDR1 SGHAT and CDR2 FQNNGV. J was trimmed by 14 bases and V by 3 bases; bases with no gene match: 15. In DNA, the CDR3 is TGTGCCAGCAGCTTTGGGTCCGGCGGGAGGTCGGAGAAGTTCTTC. Translation gives CASSFGSGGRSEKFF.

The chain carries TRBV5-4 and TRBJ2-1; TRBD1 is a possible D gene (6 bases). Germline CDR1 reads SGHNT; CDR2 reads YYREEE (reference sequence). Deletions cut 0 bases from V and 4 bases from J, with 11 bases between. The CDR3 is 15 residues long. The CDR3 coding sequence is TGTGCCAGCAGCTTGGATCAGGGGACGTACAATGAGCAGTTCTTC. This sequence encodes CASSLDQGTYNEQFF. The full variable domain, its missing parts supplied by reference TRBV5-4 and TRBJ2-1, is ETGVTQSPTHLIKTRGQQVTLRCSSQSGHNTVSWYQQALGQGPQFIFQYYREEENGRGNFPPRFSGLQFPNYSSELNVNALELDDSALYLCASSLDQGTYNEQFFGPGTRLTVL.

The gene calls are TRBV7-8 and TRBJ2-7; D might be TRBD2 (7 bases). Per the germline V gene, CDR1 is SGHVS and CDR2 is FQNEAQ. CDR3 length: 18 residues. Trimming removed 5 bases from V and 0 bases from J, with 23 bases in between. The CDR3 bases are TGTGCCAGCAGCCGGACTGTCGGGGGGCGGCGGGTCTCCTACGAGCAGTACTTC. It yields the protein CASSRTVGGRRVSYEQYF.

The chain recombines TRBV5-1 with TRBJ2-7; 9 nucleotides agree with TRBD1. This CDR3 is 14 amino acids long. Germline V gives CDR1 SGHRS, CDR2 YFSETQ. V shed 4 bases, J shed 2 bases, and the junction held 4 bases outside the gene matches. The CDR3 region is CASSGRDRAYEQYF. Written as DNA, the CDR3 is TGCGCCAGCAGCGGACGGGACAGGGCCTACGAGCAGTACTTC.

This chain links TRBV11-3 with TRBJ2-7; weak D call: TRBD2 (7 bases). The CDR3 is 15 residues long. Trimming shortened V by 3 bases and J by 5 bases, and 17 bases separated the two germline ends. Looked up from germline, CDR1 is SGHNT and CDR2 is YENEEA. The CDR3 region has the DNA TGTGCCAGCAGCTTGGGGGCGGGAGTAGGAGACGAGCAGTACTTC. Translation gives CASSLGAGVGDEQYF.

V and J are TRBV7-2 and TRBJ2-7; the D is unclear. The V end lost 2 bases, the J end lost 1 base, and 9 bases lay between the germline ends. This CDR3 has 14 amino acids. CDR1 and CDR2 (germline): SGHTA, FQGNSA. The CDR3 region is CASSLRDTSYEQYF. The CDR3 nucleotides read TGTGCCAGCAGCTTACGAGACACATCCTACGAGCAGTACTTC. Filled out from reference TRBV7-2 and TRBJ2-7, the complete variable domain reads GAGVSQSPSNKVTEKGKDVELRCDPISGHTALYWYRQSLGQGLEFLIYFQGNSAPDKSGLPSDRFSAERTGGSVSTLTIQRTQQEDSAVYLCASSLRDTSYEQYFGPGTRLTVT.

This chain uses TRBV7-2 with TRBJ1-4, with 7 nucleotides matching TRBD1. Germline V gene lookup returns CDR1 SGHTA and CDR2 FQGNSA. CDR3 length: 15 residues. V lost 1 base and J lost 6; bases outside the gene matches: 5. CDR3 DNA sequence: TGTGCCAGCAGCTTAGGGTGGCAGGGGGATGAAAAACTGTTTTTT. This encodes CASSLGWQGDEKLFF.

This chain joins TRBV10-3 and TRBJ1-3; D is possibly TRBD1 (6 bases). Per the germline V gene, CDR1 is ENHRY and CDR2 is SYGVKD. The CDR3 has 17 residues. V lost 0 bases and J 0 bases, leaving 12 bases between the germline ends. As DNA, the CDR3 is TGTGCCATCAGTGAGTCGGGGGGGGCAGACTCTGGAAACACCATATATTTT. It codes for CAISESGGADSGNTIYF.

Concerning this clone: The junction and the germline gene differ at one end; a read error may be behind it. The chain employs TRBV7-2 and TRBJ2-5; 9 bases line up with TRBD2. CDR1 is SGHTA and CDR2 is FQGNSA in the germline V gene. The CDR3 is made up of 16 amino acids. The CDR3 region has the DNA TGTGCCAGCAGCTTAAATCCTAGCGGGGTGGGAGAGGCCCAGTACTTC. Amino acid sequence: CASSLNPSGVGEAQYF.

The chain couples TRBV10-3 to TRBJ2-2, with a weak D call TRBD2 (5 bases). Germline CDR1 ENHRY, CDR2 SYGVKD. V lost 3 bases, J lost 3 bases, and 14 bases lay in between. This CDR3 region has 16 residues. CDR3 sequence: CAISDSPLGDTGELFF. Written as DNA, the CDR3 is TGTGCCATCAGTGATTCTCCCCTCGGGGACACCGGGGAGCTGTTTTTT.

The gene calls are TRBV4-3 and TRBJ2-2; 7 bases agree with TRBD1. The CDR3 has 17 amino acids. V lost 0 bases and J lost 0; bases outside the gene matches: 4. The germline gives CDR1 LGHNA, CDR2 YSLEER. CDR3 region: CASSQDWDSTNTGELFF. In nucleotides, the CDR3 is TGCGCCAGCAGCCAAGATTGGGACAGTACGAACACCGGGGAGCTGTTTTTT.

This clone appeared once. The chain recombines TRBV20-1 with TRBJ1-1; no reliable D call. Germline lookup yields CDR1 DFQATT and CDR2 SNEGSKA (reference sequence). V gave up 6 bases and J gave up 11 bases, with 10 bases separating them. This CDR3 region has 9 residues. The chain's CDR3 is CSAPLRAFF. CDR3 DNA sequence: TGCAGTGCCCCTCTACGCGCTTTCTTT.

The sample holds one count of this clone. The DNA for the CDR3 is TGTGCCAGTAGTACCCGGACAGGGGGGAACACTGAAGCTTTCTTT. It yields the protein CASSTRTGGNTEAFF. This rearrangement joins TRBV19 to TRBJ1-1; 10 bases agree with TRBD1. The germline CDR1 and CDR2 sequences are LNHDA and SQIVND (reference sequence). The CDR3 has 15 amino acids. Unmatched junction bases numbered 3, after V lost 4 bases and J lost 1 base.

The V call is TRBV4-2, the J call TRBJ2-3; 10 bases agree with TRBD2. J was trimmed by 0 bases and V by 0 bases; bases with no gene match: 9. Germline V gene data show CDR1 as LGHNA and CDR2 as YNFKEQ. CDR3 length: 19 amino acids. The CDR3 is CASSQDLAGSGGSTDTQYF. For the CDR3, the DNA is TGTGCCAGCAGCCAAGATCTAGCCGGTAGCGGGGGGAGCACAGATACGCAGTATTTT.

The chain is built from TRBV19 and TRBJ1-4; D uncertain. The CDR3 spans 13 residues. V lost 7 bases to trimming and J lost 8 bases, with 14 bases between them. Germline V CDR1 and CDR2: LNHDA, SQIVND (reference sequence). The CDR3 DNA is TGTGCCAGTACTTGGTCGGTTTCCGAAAAACTGTTTTTT. This codes for CASTWSVSEKLFF.

The CDR3 DNA reads TGTGCCAGCAGCGAGAGCGCTGGCTACACCTTC. Its translation: CASSESAGYTF. The genes are TRBV5-5 and TRBJ1-2; D remains unclear. CDR1 is SGHKS, CDR2 YYEKEE, per germline (reference sequence). The CDR3 sequence is 11 residues long. Trimming took 4 bases from V and 7 from J, leaving 8 bases between them.

The CDR3 loop is CASSPYAVGAGNTIYF. The CDR3 DNA sequence: TGTGCCAGCAGCCCCTATGCGGTAGGGGCTGGAAACACCATATATTTT. The chain recombines TRBV3-1 (or the pseudogene TRBV3-2) with TRBJ1-3, with D possibly matching TRBD1 (5 bases). Between the trimmed V and J ends, which lost 4 bases and 2 bases, there was a span of 15 bases. CDR1 and CDR2 from the germline V gene are LGHDT and YNNKEL (reference sequence). This CDR3 region has 16 residues.

V usage is TRBV5-1 and J usage is TRBJ2-2; 7 nucleotides match TRBD2. This CDR3 is 16 amino acids long. The germline V gene encodes CDR1 SGHRS and CDR2 YFSETQ. V gave up 4 bases and J gave up 7 bases; unmatched junction bases: 13. DNA for the CDR3: TGCGCCAGCAGCCGGGGGGTCAGGGAAATCGGCGGGGAGCTGTTTTTT. Protein: CASSRGVREIGGELFF.

This clone has only a few counts. The chain carries TRBV29-1 and TRBJ2-5; 7 positions match TRBD2. V lost 6 bases, J lost 2 bases, and 3 bases stayed unmatched. Germline V gene sequence: CDR1 SQVTM, CDR2 ANQGSEA. CDR3 size: 12 residues. CDR3 bases: TGCAGCGTGACGGGACTACAAGAGACCCAGTACTTC. As protein: CSVTGLQETQYF.

This rearrangement joins TRBV19 to TRBJ1-5, with 10 nucleotides matching TRBD1. Germline loops: CDR1 LNHDA, CDR2 SQIVND (reference sequence). With 6 bases clipped from V and 5 bases from J, the junction kept 4 bases outside the gene matches. CDR3 length equals 14 residues. The CDR3: CASRRTGGYQPQHF. For the CDR3, the DNA is TGTGCCAGTAGACGGACAGGGGGATATCAGCCCCAGCATTTT. The full variable domain, in which reference TRBV19 and TRBJ1-5 provide the parts outside the CDR3, is DGGITQSPKYLFRKEGQNVTLSCEQNLNHDAMYWYRQDPGQGLRLIYYSQIVNDFQKGDIAEGYSVSREKKESFPLTVTSAQKNPTAFYLCASRRTGGYQPQHFGDGTRLSIL.

The V call is TRBV29-1, the J call TRBJ1-1; D perhaps matches TRBD1 (6 bases). The CDR3 consists of 13 residues. From germline, CDR1 is SQVTM and CDR2 ANQGSEA. Trimming removed 5 bases at V and 0 bases at J, with 10 bases between. CDR3 bases: TGCAGCGTTCGACAGGTGATGAACACTGAAGCTTTCTTT. As protein: CSVRQVMNTEAFF.

The genes are TRBV3-1 (or the pseudogene TRBV3-2) and TRBJ2-3, with D possibly being TRBD2 (5 bases). The germline gives CDR1 LGHDT, CDR2 YNNKEL (reference sequence). This CDR3 is 13 amino acids long. Trimming left V 0 bases short and J 14 bases short, with 15 bases between. CDR3 coding DNA: TGTGCCAGCAGCCAAGAGCCGAGCAGCGAGGGGTATTTT. Translated, it gives CASSQEPSSEGYF.

The chain links TRBV18 to TRBJ1-2; D might be TRBD1 (5 bases). This CDR3 region has 12 residues. Germline CDR1 KGHSH, CDR2 LQKENI. V lost 1 base to trimming and J lost 6 bases, with 6 bases between them. The CDR3, as DNA: TGTGCCAGCTCACCACAGGGGAATGGCTACACCTTC. Protein: CASSPQGNGYTF.

The V and J genes are TRBV4-1 and TRBJ2-7; 8 bases fit TRBD1. The CDR3 length is 13 residues. Losses at the gene ends were 5 bases for V and 4 bases for J; bases not matched to a gene: 4. From germline, CDR1 is MGHRA and CDR2 YSYEKL. CDR3 in amino acids: CASSMDRVYEQYF. CDR3 nucleotides: TGCGCCAGCAGCATGGACAGGGTTTACGAGCAGTACTTC.

The CDR3 region is CASNLGSVINTGELFF. DNA of the CDR3: TGTGCCAGCAACCTTGGGAGCGTTATCAACACCGGGGAGCTGTTTTTT. The chain couples TRBV3-1 (or the pseudogene TRBV3-2) to TRBJ2-2, with D possibly being TRBD2 (5 bases). The CDR3 consists of 16 residues. Looked up from germline, CDR1 is LGHDT and CDR2 is YNNKEL (reference sequence). V dropped 7 bases and J dropped 2 bases, with 17 bases sitting between them.